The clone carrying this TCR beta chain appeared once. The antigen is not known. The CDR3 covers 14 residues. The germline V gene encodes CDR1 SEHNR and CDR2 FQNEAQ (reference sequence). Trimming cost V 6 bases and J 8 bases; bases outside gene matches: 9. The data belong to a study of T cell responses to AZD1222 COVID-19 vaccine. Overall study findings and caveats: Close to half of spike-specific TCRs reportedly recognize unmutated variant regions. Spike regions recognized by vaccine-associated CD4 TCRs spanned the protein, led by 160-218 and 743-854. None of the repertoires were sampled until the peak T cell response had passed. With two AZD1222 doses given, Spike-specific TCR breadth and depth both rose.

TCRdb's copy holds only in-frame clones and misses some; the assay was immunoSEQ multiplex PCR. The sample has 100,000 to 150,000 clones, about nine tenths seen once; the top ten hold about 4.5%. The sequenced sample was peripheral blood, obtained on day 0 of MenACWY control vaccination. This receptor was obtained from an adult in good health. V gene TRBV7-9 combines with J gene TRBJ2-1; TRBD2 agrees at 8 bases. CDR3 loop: CASRAPAGVDEQFF. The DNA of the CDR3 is TGTGCCAGCAGGGCGCCAGCGGGGGTCGATGAGCAGTTCTTC.